The 6 T cell receptor beta chains given below trace back to one sample, sequenced in a study of blood T cell repertoires in COVID-19. Libraries were prepared by immunoSEQ multiplex PCR; TCRdb keeps only in-frame clonotypes and omits some of them. The data show a few hundred thousand clones, with around 87% seen just once and around 2% held by the top ten. The specimen sequenced was PBMCs or T cells enriched from blood (not recorded which). The receptor source for this set is a man aged 35-49 years in a cohort exposed to, infected with or recovered from COVID-19 (not recorded which).

In its sample, this clone was seen a few times. This chain joins TRBV30 and TRBJ1-5; tentative D call: TRBD1 (5 bases). The CDR3 is made up of 13 amino acids. The ends were cut back, 3 bases at V and 3 bases at J, with 9 bases in the middle. Germline values: CDR1 GTSNPN, CDR2 SVGIG (reference sequence). CDR3 region: CAWSLGDNQPQHF. In DNA, the CDR3 is TGTGCCTGGAGCTTAGGGGACAATCAGCCCCAGCATTTT.

This clone showed up just a few times. This chain links TRBV7-2 with TRBJ1-1; 8 bases map to TRBD1. Germline lookup yields CDR1 SGHTA and CDR2 FQGNSA. The CDR3 has 14 residues. The junction had 7 bases not matched to a gene; V was cut back by 5 bases and J by 5 bases. In DNA, the CDR3 is TGTGCCAGCAGCGTAACAGGGGGTAGGACTGAAGCTTTCTTT. As protein: CASSVTGGRTEAFF.

This chain joins TRBV21-1 and TRBJ2-4; the tabulated D call, TRBD1, remains unverified against the DNA. TRBV21-1 is deemed a pseudogene. This CDR3 has 17 residues. The CDR3 DNA is TGTGCCAGCAGCAAAGATTGGACATCAAGGGCCAAAAACATTCAGTACTTC. Translation gives CASSKDWTSRAKNIQYF.

The genes are TRBV21-1 and TRBJ2-1; TRBD2 is the table's D call, not checked against the DNA. TRBV21-1 has pseudogene status. The CDR3 totals 14 residues. In DNA, the CDR3 is TGTGCCAGCAGCAATTGGGTCGTAGCCTCGAGGAAGTTCTTC. This sequence encodes CASSNWVVASRKFF.

The J gene is TRBJ2-5, the V gene TRBV5-1; 8 bases are a match to TRBD2. The CDR3 covers 14 residues. Looked up from germline, CDR1 is SGHRS and CDR2 is YFSETQ. V trimming: 4 bases; J trimming: 3 bases; junction bases outside the gene matches: 5. The DNA of the CDR3 is TGCGCCAGCAGCGACACTAGCGGCAAAGAGACCCAGTACTTC. The encoded protein is CASSDTSGKETQYF.

The chain couples TRBV4-1 to TRBJ2-7; a possible D gene is TRBD1 (5 bases). Germline assignment: CDR1 MGHRA and CDR2 YSYEKL. V was clipped by 0 bases and J by 3 bases, with 12 bases between them. The CDR3 extends over 15 amino acids. CDR3 in DNA: TGCGCCAGCAGCCAAGAGATGGTCAGGGACTACGAGCAGTACTTC. Translation: CASSQEMVRDYEQYF.